These 26 T cell receptor beta chains were all obtained from the same sample, sequenced in a study of T cells after yellow fever vaccination (dated by TCRdb to the late 2010s). Libraries came from 5' RACE. TCRdb records Illumina NovaSeq 6000 as the sequencer. TCRdb handled the public reads itself, with Q25 trimming in fastp and clone calling in MiXCR, and kept productive beta chains. Identical CDR3 protein sequences are pooled into one entry, listed with their most common genes and DNA. Present in this sample are some 300,000 distinct CDR3 sequences, 3.6% of which were seen just once. In total, the top ten clones hold about a quarter of the sample. The sample's treatment or condition label, decoded: live attenuated yellow fever vaccine strain. Sequencing was performed on PBMCs, taken on the day of the yellow fever booster vaccination. Every receptor here comes from a man aged 18-30 years who received the YFV17D yellow fever vaccine.

This clonotype was detected a few times. The rearrangement uses TRBV29-1 and TRBJ2-1; D tentatively reads TRBD1 or TRBD2 (7 bases each). The germline CDR1 and CDR2 sequences are SQVTM and ANQGSEA. The CDR3 loop spans 14 amino acids. Trimming took off 7 bases at V and 5 bases at J, with 18 bases between the two ends. The CDR3, as DNA: TGCAGCGCCCGAGGGGGCGGGGGAGACAATGAGCAGTTCTTC. It translates to CSARGGGGDNEQFF.

The table lists this clonotype with a few counts. The chain joins TRBV4-1 to TRBJ1-5, with D maybe TRBD1 (5 bases). The germline V gene has CDR1 MGHRA and CDR2 YSYEKL. The CDR3 runs to 14 residues. Trimming took off 4 bases at V and 6 bases at J, with 13 bases between the two ends. The CDR3 sequence is CASSRGVGLQPQHF. In DNA, the CDR3 is TGCGCCAGCAGCCGGGGGGTCGGGCTTCAGCCCCAGCATTTT.

This clonotype was detected many times. The V and J genes are TRBV12-3 or TRBV12-4 and TRBJ2-3; 12 bases align to TRBD2. The J segment lost 4 bases and the V segment lost 6 bases, leaving 8 bases of the junction unmatched. This CDR3 is 16 amino acids long. The CDR3 nucleotides read TGTGCCAGCAGGCCGCTAGCGGGGGGGCTGGCAGATACGCAGTATTTT. This translates into CASRPLAGGLADTQYF.

This clonotype has only a few counts. The gene calls are TRBV4-3 and TRBJ1-2, with TRBD1 matching 7 bases. The CDR3 has 16 amino acids. V lost 2 bases to trimming and J lost 2 bases; unmatched junction nucleotides: 8. Germline lookup yields CDR1 LGHNA and CDR2 YSLEER. CDR3 sequence: CASSQLQGKTNYGYTF. DNA of the CDR3: TGCGCCAGCAGCCAATTACAGGGGAAAACGAACTATGGCTACACCTTC.

This clonotype was picked up a small number of times. V is TRBV20-1 and J is TRBJ2-7; the match to TRBD1 covers 8 bases. From germline, CDR1 is DFQATT and CDR2 SNEGSKA (reference sequence). The CDR3 sequence is 14 residues long. V was clipped by 3 bases and J by 2 bases; unmatched bases: 6. The CDR3 bases are TGCAGTGCTAGTTCCACACAGGGGGCCTACGAGCAGTACTTC. It yields the protein CSASSTQGAYEQYF.

This clonotype was seen repeatedly, ten times or more. This chain uses TRBV5-1 with TRBJ2-5; TRBD2 agrees at 7 bases. The length of the CDR3 is 15 residues. J lost 6 bases, V lost 2 bases, and 10 bases had no gene match. The V gene's germline CDR1 is SGHRS and CDR2 YFSETQ. CDR3 coding DNA: TGCGCCAGCAGCTTTTGGAGTCAGAGCGGGAAGACCCAGTACTTC. It yields the protein CASSFWSQSGKTQYF.

This clonotype was found a few times. The chain couples TRBV19 to TRBJ1-1; 8 positions match TRBD1. This CDR3 spans 14 amino acids. Germline V gene sequence: CDR1 LNHDA, CDR2 SQIVND (reference sequence). Trimming at V came to 7 bases and at J to 5 bases, leaving 9 bases not matched to a gene. The CDR3: CASNPGQGWTEAFF. The CDR3 DNA reads as TGTGCCAGTAATCCCGGACAGGGATGGACTGAAGCTTTCTTT.

This clonotype was seen repeatedly, ten times or more. V gene TRBV20-1 combines with J gene TRBJ2-5; 9 nucleotides line up with TRBD2. The CDR3 spans 16 residues. CDR1 is DFQATT and CDR2 is SNEGSKA in the germline V gene (reference sequence). V was clipped by 0 bases and J by 5 bases; unmatched bases: 10. CDR3 in amino acids: CSARDEGGGARETQYF. CDR3 bases: TGCAGTGCTAGAGACGAAGGCGGGGGGGCGCGGGAGACCCAGTACTTC.

The gene calls are TRBV6-5 and TRBJ1-5, with D uncertain. The CDR3 contains 14 residues. The V end lost 5 bases, the J end lost 2 bases, and 10 bases lay between the germline ends. Germline CDR1 and CDR2: MNHEY and SVGAGI. The CDR3 sequence is CASSHRGGNQPQHF. The CDR3 nucleotides read TGTGCCAGCAGTCACCGGGGTGGCAATCAGCCCCAGCATTTT.

This clonotype was observed many times. The chain couples TRBV2 to TRBJ2-3, with D possibly being TRBD2 (5 bases). V gave up 4 bases and J gave up 8 bases, with 16 bases separating them. This CDR3 has 14 amino acids. The V gene's germline CDR1 is SNHLY and CDR2 FYNNEI. CDR3 in amino acids: CASSVDWSMGTQYF. CDR3 bases: TGTGCCAGCAGTGTGGACTGGTCCATGGGTACGCAGTATTTT.

This clonotype occurred many times. The chain couples TRBV5-5 to TRBJ2-5, with no clear D. The CDR3 totals 15 residues. CDR1 is SGHKS, CDR2 YYEKEE, per germline (reference sequence). V shed 2 bases and J shed 2 bases, with 13 bases lying between them. The CDR3 coding sequence is TGTGCCAGCAGCTTAGGTCCCGCACTACAAGAGACCCAGTACTTC. Amino acids: CASSLGPALQETQYF.

The V and J genes are TRBV19 and TRBJ1-6; D perhaps matches TRBD1 (6 bases). CDR1 and CDR2 from the germline V gene are LNHDA and SQIVND (reference sequence). Trimming took off 10 bases at V and 9 bases at J, with 13 bases between the two ends. This CDR3 comprises 12 residues. CDR3 DNA: TGTGCCATCCCCTCAGGGGCTTCACCCCTCCACTTT. Its translation is CAIPSGASPLHF.

This clonotype appeared a few times. This chain links TRBV11-2 with TRBJ1-6; TRBD1 matches 9 bases. With V trimmed by 6 bases and J by 10 bases, 13 bases remained unmatched. CDR1 and CDR2 (germline): SGHAT, FQNNGV. The CDR3 has 16 amino acids. CDR3 coding DNA: TGTGCCAGCAGGGCCGCCCGTGGACAGGGGCAATCACCCCTCCACTTT. Its protein is CASRAARGQGQSPLHF.

This clonotype was observed at least ten times. This chain joins TRBV7-6 and TRBJ2-5; no clear D. This CDR3 has 13 residues. CDR1 SGHVS and CDR2 FNYEAQ come from the germline V gene. V lost 4 bases to trimming and J lost 4 bases, with 10 bases between them. The chain's CDR3 is CASSSLRRETQYF. The CDR3 bases are TGTGCCAGCAGCTCCCTCCGGAGAGAGACCCAGTACTTC.

This clonotype was seen many times. This chain connects TRBV20-1 to TRBJ2-5, with D unresolved. From germline, CDR1 is DFQATT and CDR2 SNEGSKA (reference sequence). V was pared by 6 bases and J by 4 bases, with 12 bases between. The CDR3 covers 12 residues. The CDR3, as DNA: TGCAGTGCAAATCGAGTTAGAGAGACCCAGTACTTC. Protein: CSANRVRETQYF.

This clonotype was seen at least ten times. This rearrangement joins TRBV5-4 to TRBJ2-3; TRBD2 matches at 8 bases. The V gene's germline CDR1 is SGHNT and CDR2 YYREEE (reference sequence). The CDR3 contains 14 residues. Trimming removed 0 bases from V and 6 bases from J; junction bases left unmatched: 3. The CDR3 DNA reads TGTGCCAGCAGCTTGGCGGGGGGGTCGGATACGCAGTATTTT. Residues: CASSLAGGSDTQYF.

The table lists this clonotype with many counts. The chain links TRBV2 to TRBJ1-5; perhaps TRBD1 as D (6 bases). CDR3 size: 14 residues. Trimming shortened V by 7 bases and J by 3 bases, and 13 bases separated the two germline ends. Germline lookup yields CDR1 SNHLY and CDR2 FYNNEI. The CDR3 DNA is TGTGCCAGCAATCAGGGGAACCTCAATCAGCCCCAGCATTTT. Translation: CASNQGNLNQPQHF.

This clonotype was recorded a few times. The rearrangement joins TRBV13 to TRBJ2-7; TRBD1 matches at 12 bases. V lost 4 bases, J lost 5 bases, and 12 bases stayed unmatched. The germline CDR1 and CDR2 sequences are PRHDT and FYEKMQ (reference sequence). CDR3 size: 17 residues. The CDR3 region has the DNA TGTGCCAGCAGCTCCCCAGGGACAGGGGGCCTTAGGAACGAGCAGTACTTC. Protein product: CASSSPGTGGLRNEQYF.

This clonotype was counted a few times. The chain links TRBV3-1 to TRBJ2-5; 12 positions match TRBD2. The length of the CDR3 is 17 residues. The germline V gene has CDR1 LGHDT and CDR2 YNNKEL (reference sequence). With 4 bases clipped from V and 2 bases from J, the junction kept 8 bases outside the gene matches. The CDR3 sequence: CASSPPGLAGDQETQYF. The DNA for the CDR3 is TGTGCCAGCAGCCCGCCGGGACTAGCGGGCGATCAAGAGACCCAGTACTTC.

This clonotype was counted only a few times. The chain carries TRBV7-3 and TRBJ1-6, with D uncertain. The CDR3 runs to 13 residues. V was clipped by 6 bases and J by 6 bases, with 9 bases between them. CDR1 is SGHTA and CDR2 is FQGTGA in the germline V gene. The CDR3 DNA is TGTGCCAGCAGTCCGAACCCTAATTCACCCCTCCACTTT. Translation: CASSPNPNSPLHF.

This clonotype occurred many times. The chain recombines TRBV7-9 with TRBJ2-3; a possible D gene is TRBD2 (6 bases). The CDR3 spans 14 residues. The germline V gene has CDR1 SEHNR and CDR2 FQNEAQ (reference sequence). The V end lost 6 bases, the J end lost 2 bases, and 12 bases lay between the germline ends. The CDR3 nucleotides are TGTGCCAGCAGACAGACTAGTTTCACAGATACGCAGTATTTT. It codes for CASRQTSFTDTQYF.

The sample holds many counts of this clonotype. The rearrangement joins TRBV27 to TRBJ2-1, with D unclear. V lost 3 bases, J lost 8 bases, and 17 bases lay in between. The CDR3 totals 15 residues. CDR1 is MNHEY, CDR2 SMNVEV, per germline (reference sequence). This chain's CDR3 is CASSLWIGTQYEQFF. CDR3 nucleotide sequence: TGTGCCAGCAGTTTGTGGATCGGCACTCAATATGAGCAGTTCTTC.

The V gene is TRBV7-2, the J gene TRBJ2-1, with 10 bases that match TRBD2. The V segment lost 2 bases and the J segment 9 bases; nucleotides outside the gene matches: 7. CDR3 length: 15 amino acids. CDR1 is SGHTA and CDR2 is FQGNSA in the germline V gene. The CDR3 bases are TGTGCCAGCAGCTTATCTCTAGCGGGGGCAAGTGAGCAGTTCTTC. It encodes CASSLSLAGASEQFF.

In this sample, this clonotype turned up many times. The V and J genes are TRBV7-3 and TRBJ2-5; D is perhaps TRBD1 (6 bases). The germline V gene has CDR1 SGHTA and CDR2 FQGTGA. The CDR3 contains 18 residues. V was clipped by 2 bases and J by 4 bases, with 23 bases between them. CDR3 sequence: CASSLGRGGGTWSETQYF. The CDR3 DNA reads as TGTGCCAGCAGCTTAGGACGCGGTGGGGGCACATGGTCAGAGACCCAGTACTTC.

This clonotype was detected ten times or more. The gene calls are TRBV20-1 and TRBJ2-5; 9 bases are shared with TRBD1. The germline gives CDR1 DFQATT, CDR2 SNEGSKA (reference sequence). Losses at the gene ends were 4 bases for V and 4 bases for J; bases not matched to a gene: 10. The CDR3 has 15 amino acids. The CDR3 protein is CSATSGQGRGETQYF. The CDR3 DNA follows: TGCAGTGCTACTTCAGGACAGGGGCGCGGAGAGACCCAGTACTTC.

The J gene is TRBJ2-6, the V gene TRBV28, with 7 bases aligning to TRBD1. V shed 8 bases and J 2 bases; nucleotides not matched to a gene: 3. The CDR3 length is 14 residues. Germline V gene sequence: CDR1 MDHEN, CDR2 SYDVKM. CDR3 sequence: CASRDRAGANVLTF. CDR3 in DNA: TGTGCCAGCCGCGACAGGGCTGGGGCCAACGTCCTGACTTTC.